This T cell receptor (beta chain) is from a study of beta chain features in type 1 diabetes. Notes on the study in general: An over-representation of cells with high TCR expression could result from cDNA sequencing. Reduced insertions and increased deletions marked VDJ junctions in type 1 diabetes patients.

As every portion of the isolated RNA was reverse transcribed, the sequencing read expressed TCRB transcripts. Repertoires were generated with immunoSEQ multiplex PCR, while TCRdb's copy carries only in-frame clones and drops some. The data hold hundreds of thousands of clones, with approximately 70% observed a single time. Sampling consisted of one heparinised blood draw per donor, averaging about 116 mL. Purity above 95% was achieved in all sorted populations. Trimming cost V 5 bases and J 5 bases; bases outside gene matches: 14. This CDR3 comprises 16 residues. Per germline, CDR1 SGHNT and CDR2 YYREEE (reference sequence). For this clone: Its antigen is still unknown.

Specimen: naive CD4+ T cells from blood. The sequence was obtained from a man aged 25-40 years in good health. V usage is TRBV5-4 and J usage is TRBJ2-7, with 9 positions matching TRBD1. CDR3 nucleotide sequence: TGTGCCAGCAGGCTTAACCCCGCGGACAGGGGCGACGAGCAGTACTTC. Translation gives CASRLNPADRGDEQYF.